This entry features one TCR beta chain sequence. Antigen: not known. This record comes from a study of Ad26.COV2.S vaccination and SARS-CoV-2 variants. Study-level findings and limits: Reported findings describe substantial breadth in spike-specific CD8+ and CD4+ T cell responses following vaccination. Vaccinated and placebo-treated recipients had similar non-spike TCR breadth.

Profiling relied on immunoSEQ multiplex PCR, and the TCRdb table lists in-frame clones only, not all of them. The data show 350,000 to 500,000 clones, 75% to 95% seen once. Regarding treatment: over 15 received Ad26.COV2.S at low or high dose, single or two shots; about 5 received placebo; per-sample allocation not given. Repertoires come from day 63 after the first vaccine or placebo injection. CDR3 length: 15 amino acids. The J segment lost 8 bases and the V segment lost 4 bases, leaving 10 bases of the junction unmatched. Germline V gives CDR1 MNHEY, CDR2 SVGEGT. The receptor was derived from a person aged 18-65 years who received the Ad26.COV2.S COVID-19 vaccine or a placebo. The chain couples TRBV6-2 or TRBV6-3 to TRBJ1-4; 7 bases are a match to TRBD1. This specimen was peripheral blood, taken in a trial of Ad26.COV2.S vaccine versus placebo. Here the CDR3 reads CASSSDRVGMEKLFF. DNA of the CDR3: TGTGCCAGCAGTTCCGACAGGGTCGGGATGGAAAAACTGTTTTTT.